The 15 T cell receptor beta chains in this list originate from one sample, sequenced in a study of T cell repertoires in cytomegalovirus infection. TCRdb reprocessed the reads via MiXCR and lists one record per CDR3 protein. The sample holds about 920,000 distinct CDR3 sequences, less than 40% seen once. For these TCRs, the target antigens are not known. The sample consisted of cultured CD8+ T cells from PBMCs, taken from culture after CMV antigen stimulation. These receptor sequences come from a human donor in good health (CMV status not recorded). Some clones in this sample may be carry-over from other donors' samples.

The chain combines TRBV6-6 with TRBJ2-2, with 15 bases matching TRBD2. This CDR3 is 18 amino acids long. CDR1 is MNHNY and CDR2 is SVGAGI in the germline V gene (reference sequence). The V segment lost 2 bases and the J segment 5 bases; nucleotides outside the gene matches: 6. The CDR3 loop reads CASSYPGLAGGLTGELFF. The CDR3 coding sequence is TGTGCCAGCAGTTACCCTGGACTAGCGGGGGGGCTTACCGGGGAGCTGTTTTTT.

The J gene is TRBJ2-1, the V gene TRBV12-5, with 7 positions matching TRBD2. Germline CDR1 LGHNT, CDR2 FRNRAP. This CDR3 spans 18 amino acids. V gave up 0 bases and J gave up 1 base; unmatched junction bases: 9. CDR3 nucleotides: TGTGCTAGTGGTTTGGTAATCGGGGCTAGCGGTTCCTACAATGAGCAGTTCTTC. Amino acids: CASGLVIGASGSYNEQFF.

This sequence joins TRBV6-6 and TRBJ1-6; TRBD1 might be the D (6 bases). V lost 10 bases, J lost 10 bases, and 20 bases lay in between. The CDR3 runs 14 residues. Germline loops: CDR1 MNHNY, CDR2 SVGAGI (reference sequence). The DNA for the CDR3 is TGTGCCACCGATACGCGGGGGGCACACTCACCCCTCCACTTT. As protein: CATDTRGAHSPLHF.

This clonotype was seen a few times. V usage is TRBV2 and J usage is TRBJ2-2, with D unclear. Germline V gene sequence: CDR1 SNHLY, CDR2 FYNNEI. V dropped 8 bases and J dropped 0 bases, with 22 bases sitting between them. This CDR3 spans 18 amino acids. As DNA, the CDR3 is TGTGCCAGCCGCCCCCGCTGGGGAACAGACCCGAACACCGGGGAGCTGTTTTTT. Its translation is CASRPRWGTDPNTGELFF.

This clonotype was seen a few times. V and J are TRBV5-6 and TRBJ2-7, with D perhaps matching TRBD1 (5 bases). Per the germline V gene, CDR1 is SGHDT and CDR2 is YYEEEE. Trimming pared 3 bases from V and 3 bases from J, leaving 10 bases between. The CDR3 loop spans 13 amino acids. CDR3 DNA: TGTGCCAGCAGCTGGAGAAGGGGCTACGAGCAGTACTTC. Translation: CASSWRRGYEQYF. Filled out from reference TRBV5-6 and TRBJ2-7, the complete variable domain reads DAGVTQSPTHLIKTRGQQVTLRCSPKSGHDTVSWYQQALGQGPQFIFQYYEEEERQRGNFPDRFSGHQFPNYSSELNVNALLLGDSALYLCASSWRRGYEQYFGPGTRLTVT.

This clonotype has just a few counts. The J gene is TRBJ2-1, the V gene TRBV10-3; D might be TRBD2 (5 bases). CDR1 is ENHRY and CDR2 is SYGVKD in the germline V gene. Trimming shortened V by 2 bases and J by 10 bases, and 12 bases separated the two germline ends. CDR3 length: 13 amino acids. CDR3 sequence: CAISETTGEEQFF. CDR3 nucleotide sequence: TGTGCCATCAGTGAGACTACCGGGGAGGAGCAGTTCTTC.

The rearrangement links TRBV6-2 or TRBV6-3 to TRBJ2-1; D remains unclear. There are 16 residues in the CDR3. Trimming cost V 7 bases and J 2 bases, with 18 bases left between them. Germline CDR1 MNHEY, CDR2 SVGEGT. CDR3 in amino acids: CASTESPVLTYNEQFF. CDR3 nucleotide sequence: TGTGCCAGCACCGAATCCCCTGTCCTAACCTACAATGAGCAGTTCTTC.

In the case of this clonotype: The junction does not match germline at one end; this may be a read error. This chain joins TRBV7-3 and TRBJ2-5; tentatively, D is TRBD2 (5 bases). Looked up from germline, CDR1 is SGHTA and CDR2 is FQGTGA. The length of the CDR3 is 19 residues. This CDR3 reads CANSPPGRGRTRRQETQYF. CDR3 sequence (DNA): TGTGCCAACAGCCCCCCCGGTCGGGGTCGTACCCGTAGGCAAGAGACCCAGTACTTC. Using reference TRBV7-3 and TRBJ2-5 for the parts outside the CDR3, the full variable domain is GAGVSQTPSNKVTEKGKYVELRCDPISGHTALYWYRQSLGQGPEFLIYFQGTGAADDSGLPNDRFFAVRPEGSVSTLKIQRTERGDSAVYLCANSPPGRGRTRRQETQYFGPGTRLLVL.

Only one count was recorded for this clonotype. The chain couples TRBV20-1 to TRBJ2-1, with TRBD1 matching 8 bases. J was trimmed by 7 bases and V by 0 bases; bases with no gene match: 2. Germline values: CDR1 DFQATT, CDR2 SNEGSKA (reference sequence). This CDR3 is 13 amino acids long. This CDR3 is CSARDGDRNEQFF. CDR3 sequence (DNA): TGCAGTGCTAGAGATGGGGACAGGAATGAGCAGTTCTTC.

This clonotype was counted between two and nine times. The CDR3, as DNA: TGTGCTAGTGGTTTGATCACGTCCTTAAAGAACACTGAAGCTTTCTTT. Encoded protein: CASGLITSLKNTEAFF. The genes are TRBV12-5 and TRBJ1-1; D is undetermined. CDR3 length: 16 amino acids. Trimming removed 2 bases at V and 1 base at J, with 14 bases between. The germline V gene encodes CDR1 LGHNT and CDR2 FRNRAP.

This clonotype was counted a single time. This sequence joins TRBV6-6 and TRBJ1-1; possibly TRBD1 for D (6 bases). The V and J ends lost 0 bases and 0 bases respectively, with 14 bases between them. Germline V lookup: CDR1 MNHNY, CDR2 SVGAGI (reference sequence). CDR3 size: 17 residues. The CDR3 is CASSYSGARGMNTEAFF. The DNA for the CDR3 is TGTGCCAGCAGTTACTCGGGGGCCAGGGGTATGAACACTGAAGCTTTCTTT.

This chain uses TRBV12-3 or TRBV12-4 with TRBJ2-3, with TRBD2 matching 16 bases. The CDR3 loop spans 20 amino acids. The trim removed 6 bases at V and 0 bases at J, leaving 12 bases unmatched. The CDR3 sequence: CASSPWVGTSGGASTDTQYF. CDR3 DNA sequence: TGTGCCAGCAGCCCCTGGGTTGGGACTAGCGGGGGGGCGAGCACAGATACGCAGTATTTT.

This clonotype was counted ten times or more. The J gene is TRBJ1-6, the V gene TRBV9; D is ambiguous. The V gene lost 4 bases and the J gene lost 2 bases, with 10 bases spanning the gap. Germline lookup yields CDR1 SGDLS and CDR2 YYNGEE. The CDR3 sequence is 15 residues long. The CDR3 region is CASSPWAAYNSPLHF. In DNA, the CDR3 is TGTGCCAGCAGCCCATGGGCCGCCTATAATTCACCCCTCCACTTT.

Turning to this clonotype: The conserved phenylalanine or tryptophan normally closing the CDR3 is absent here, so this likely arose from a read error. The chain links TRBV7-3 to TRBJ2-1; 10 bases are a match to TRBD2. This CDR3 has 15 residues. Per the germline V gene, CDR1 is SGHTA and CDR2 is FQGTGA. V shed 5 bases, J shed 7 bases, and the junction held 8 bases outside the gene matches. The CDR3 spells CASSPSGGGRNEQFC. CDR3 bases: TGTGCCAGCAGCCCAAGCGGGGGGGGAAGGAATGAGCAGTTCTGC.

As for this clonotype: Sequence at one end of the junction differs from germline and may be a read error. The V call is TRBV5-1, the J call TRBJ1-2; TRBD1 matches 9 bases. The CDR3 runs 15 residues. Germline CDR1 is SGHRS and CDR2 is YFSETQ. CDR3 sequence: CANSLEDRGLDGYTF. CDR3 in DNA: TGCGCCAACAGCTTGGAGGACAGGGGTTTGGATGGCTACACCTTC.